The clone carrying this T cell receptor (beta chain) has only one observation. The antigen remains unidentified. This sample stems from a study of post-analysis software for immune sequencing data. General study results and limits: Four or five TRBV segments were more frequent in patients than controls; TRBV5-6, TRBV5-1 and TRBV20-1 belonged to this group.

The CDR3 sequence is 15 residues long. CDR1 SGHTA and CDR2 FQGNSA come from the germline V gene. TCR beta cDNA libraries had unique molecular identifiers. Each CDR3 protein is one row after TCRdb ran MiXCR on the PCR reads. The table has roughly 700,000 distinct CDR3 sequences, roughly 27% seen once. The V call is TRBV7-2, the J call TRBJ2-4, with D tentatively TRBD2 (5 bases). The J call may be in error: the DNA end matches TRBJ2-7 better. Material for sequencing was blood. The TCR originated in a girl between 10 and 17 years old with multiple sclerosis. For the CDR3, the DNA is TGTGCCAGCAGCTTCGCGCCGGGAATAAACTACGAGCAGTACTTC. Translating it yields CASSFAPGINYEQYF.